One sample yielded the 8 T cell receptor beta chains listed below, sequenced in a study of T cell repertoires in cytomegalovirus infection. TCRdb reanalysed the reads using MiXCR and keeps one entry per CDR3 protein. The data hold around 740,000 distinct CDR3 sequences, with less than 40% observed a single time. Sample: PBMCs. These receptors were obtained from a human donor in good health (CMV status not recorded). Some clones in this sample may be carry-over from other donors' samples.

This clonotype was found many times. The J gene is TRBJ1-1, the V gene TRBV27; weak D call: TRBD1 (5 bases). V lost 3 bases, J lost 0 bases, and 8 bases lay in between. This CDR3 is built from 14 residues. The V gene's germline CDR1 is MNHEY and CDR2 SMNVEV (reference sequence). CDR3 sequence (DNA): TGTGCCAGCAGTTTCACAGGAATGAACACTGAAGCTTTCTTT. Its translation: CASSFTGMNTEAFF.

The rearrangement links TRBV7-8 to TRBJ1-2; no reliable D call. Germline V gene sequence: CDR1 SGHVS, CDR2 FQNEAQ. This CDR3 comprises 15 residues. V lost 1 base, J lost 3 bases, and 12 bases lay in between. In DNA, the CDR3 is TGTGCCAGCAGCTTAGTGGCCACACCGGACTATGGCTACACCTTC. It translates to CASSLVATPDYGYTF.

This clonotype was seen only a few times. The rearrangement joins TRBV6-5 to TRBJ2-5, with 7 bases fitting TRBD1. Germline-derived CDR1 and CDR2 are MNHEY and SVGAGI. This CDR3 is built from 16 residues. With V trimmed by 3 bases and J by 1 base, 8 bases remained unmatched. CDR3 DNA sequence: TGTGCCAGCAGTTATGGGACAGACCGATTCCAAGAGACCCAGTACTTC. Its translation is CASSYGTDRFQETQYF.

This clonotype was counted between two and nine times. The chain's CDR3 is CASSLEVLLSPLHF. In DNA form, the CDR3 reads TGTGCCAGCAGCTTAGAGGTGCTCCTCTCACCCCTCCACTTT. The chain combines TRBV7-2 with TRBJ1-6; D is ambiguous. Per germline, CDR1 SGHTA and CDR2 FQGNSA. V lost 1 base and J lost 10, with 11 bases in between. The length of the CDR3 is 14 residues.

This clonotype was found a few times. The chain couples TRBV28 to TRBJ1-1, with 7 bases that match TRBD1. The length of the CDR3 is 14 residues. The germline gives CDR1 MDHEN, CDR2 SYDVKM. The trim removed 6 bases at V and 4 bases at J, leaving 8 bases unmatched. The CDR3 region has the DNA TGTGCCAGCAGACCATACTACAGGGGCACTGAAGCTTTCTTT. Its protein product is CASRPYYRGTEAFF.

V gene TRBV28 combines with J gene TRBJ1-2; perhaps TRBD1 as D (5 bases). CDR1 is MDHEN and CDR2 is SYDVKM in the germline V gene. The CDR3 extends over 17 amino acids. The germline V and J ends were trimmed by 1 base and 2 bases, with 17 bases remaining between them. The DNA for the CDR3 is TGTGCCAGCAGTTTATCGGGGCAGGGCAGACCCAACTATGGCTACACCTTC. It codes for CASSLSGQGRPNYGYTF.

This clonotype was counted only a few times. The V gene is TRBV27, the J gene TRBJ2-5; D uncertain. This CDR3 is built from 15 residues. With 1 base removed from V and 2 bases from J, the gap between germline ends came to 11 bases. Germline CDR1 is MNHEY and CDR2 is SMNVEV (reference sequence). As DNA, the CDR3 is TGTGCCAGCAGTTTATATCCCACGGCTCAAGAGACCCAGTACTTC. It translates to CASSLYPTAQETQYF.

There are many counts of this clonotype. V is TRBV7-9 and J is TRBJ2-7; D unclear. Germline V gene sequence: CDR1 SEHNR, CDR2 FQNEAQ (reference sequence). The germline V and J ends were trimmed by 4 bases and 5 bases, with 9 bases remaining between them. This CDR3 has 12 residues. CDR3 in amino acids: CASSSGYHEQYF. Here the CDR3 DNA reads TGTGCCAGCAGCTCCGGGTACCACGAGCAGTACTTC.